The 2 T cell receptor beta chains presented below share a single source sample, sequenced in a study of CD8+CD57+ T cells in acquired aplastic anemia. The use of genomic DNA as template underpinned the TCR beta VDJ and CDR3 profiling. Each CDR3 protein is one row after TCRdb ran MiXCR on the reads. The profile covers about 190,000 distinct CDR3 sequences, with roughly half appearing a single time and about 17% taken by the ten largest. Sequencing was performed on sorted CD4+, CD8+, or CD8+CD57+ T cells (not recorded which) from PBMCs. The receptors here all came from a human donor in good health, serving as a control.

The chain is built from TRBV19 and TRBJ1-2, with 9 nucleotides matching TRBD1. V was pared by 7 bases and J by 7 bases, with 7 bases of the junction left unmatched. The CDR3 runs 13 residues. Germline V gene lookup returns CDR1 LNHDA and CDR2 SQIVND (reference sequence). The CDR3 coding sequence is TGTGCCAGTACTGGACAGGGGCCAAGTGGCTACACCTTC. Amino acids: CASTGQGPSGYTF.

The V and J genes are TRBV7-6 and TRBJ2-7, with 10 bases identical to TRBD1. Germline loops: CDR1 SGHVS, CDR2 FNYEAQ. V shed 5 bases and J 4 bases; nucleotides not matched to a gene: 5. The CDR3 loop spans 14 amino acids. CDR3 coding DNA: TGTGCCAGCAGCCCTGGGACAGGGGTATACGAGCAGTACTTC. Protein product: CASSPGTGVYEQYF.